The 27 T cell receptor beta chains given below trace back to one sample, sequenced in a study of human T cells and chemical hapten exposure. One entry per CDR3 protein, called by TCRdb with MiXCR from the RACE reads. The sample lists 74,000 or so distinct CDR3 sequences, 10% seen once, with about 1.4% in the top ten. The time point here: patch test 1, 2 weeks after DPC sensitization. Treatment noted: therapeutic diphenylcyclopropenone sensitization with weekly scalp DPC. Sequenced material: whole blood, taken in connection with sensitization to the hapten diphenylcyclopropenone (DPC). Receptors were obtained from a woman in her forties or fifties with alopecia areata. Some clones in this sample may be carry-over from other donors' samples.

This sequence joins TRBV5-1 and TRBJ2-1; TRBD2 aligns across 12 bases. CDR3 size: 15 residues. The germline V gene has CDR1 SGHRS and CDR2 YFSETQ. V shed 5 bases, J shed 6 bases, and the junction held 6 bases outside the gene matches. CDR3 nucleotides: TGCGCCAGCAGTTTAGGACTAGCGGGGAGCAATGAGCAGTTCTTC. It translates to CASSLGLAGSNEQFF.

This clonotype has more than one count but fewer than ten. This chain connects TRBV10-2 to TRBJ1-5; 9 bases agree with TRBD1. V was pared by 2 bases and J by 7 bases, with 3 bases of the junction left unmatched. Germline V lookup: CDR1 WSHSY, CDR2 SAAADI. This CDR3 comprises 14 residues. The chain's CDR3 is CASSETGGGQPQHF. The DNA of the CDR3 is TGCGCCAGCAGTGAGACAGGGGGCGGACAGCCCCAGCATTTT.

V is TRBV7-9 and J is TRBJ2-7, with D possibly TRBD1 on 6 matching bases. V lost 4 bases to trimming and J lost 4 bases, with 14 bases between them. CDR1 is SEHNR and CDR2 is FQNEAQ in the germline V gene (reference sequence). CDR3 size: 14 residues. The CDR3 region has the DNA TGTGCCAGCAGCTCGGAACAGGGTAATTACGAGCAGTACTTC. This gives the protein CASSSEQGNYEQYF.

This clonotype was counted between two and nine times. V and J are TRBV27 and TRBJ2-1, with D perhaps matching TRBD2 (6 bases). V lost 4 bases and J 5 bases, leaving 18 bases between the germline ends. The CDR3 is made up of 16 amino acids. Germline values: CDR1 MNHEY, CDR2 SMNVEV (reference sequence). The CDR3 sequence: CASSSSALKPHNEQFF. The DNA of the CDR3 is TGTGCCAGCAGTTCTAGCGCCTTAAAGCCTCACAATGAGCAGTTCTTC.

The genes are TRBV12-3 or TRBV12-4 and TRBJ2-2, with 8 bases matching TRBD2. V was clipped by 3 bases and J by 5 bases; unmatched bases: 2. This CDR3 has 14 amino acids. The CDR3 protein is CASSLRLATGELFF. CDR3 nucleotides: TGTGCCAGCAGTTTGAGACTAGCGACCGGGGAGCTGTTTTTT.

In this sample, this clonotype turned up many times. The genes are TRBV10-3 and TRBJ2-2, with 10 bases identical to TRBD2. V gave up 4 bases and J gave up 2 bases; unmatched junction bases: 4. Germline CDR1 and CDR2: ENHRY and SYGVKD. CDR3 length: 16 amino acids. CDR3 nucleotides: TGTGCCATCAGTGCCCCTAGCGGGAGTAACACCGGGGAGCTGTTTTTT. Amino acid sequence: CAISAPSGSNTGELFF.

This clonotype was found a few times. This chain connects TRBV20-1 to TRBJ1-2, with D unresolved. This CDR3 spans 13 amino acids. Germline CDR1 reads DFQATT; CDR2 reads SNEGSKA (reference sequence). V lost 0 bases, J lost 3 bases, and 8 bases lay in between. CDR3 DNA: TGCAGTGCTAGAGAAAGGACGGACTATGGCTACACCTTC. Translating it yields CSARERTDYGYTF.

This clonotype was detected a few times. This chain links TRBV7-6 with TRBJ1-1, with 8 bases identical to TRBD1. J was trimmed by 1 base and V by 5 bases; bases with no gene match: 12. Germline CDR1 reads SGHVS; CDR2 reads FNYEAQ. This CDR3 has 17 amino acids. CDR3 loop: CASSPGQGGEPNTEAFF. CDR3 DNA: TGTGCCAGCAGCCCCGGACAGGGAGGGGAGCCGAACACTGAAGCTTTCTTT. Drawing the rest from reference TRBV7-6 and TRBJ1-1, the complete variable domain is GAGVSQSPRYKVTKRGQDVALRCDPISGHVSLYWYRQALGQGPEFLTYFNYEAQQDKSGLPNDRFSAERPEGSISTLTIQRTEQRDSAMYRCASSPGQGGEPNTEAFFGQGTRLTVV.

This clonotype was observed a handful of times. The chain combines TRBV18 with TRBJ1-2; possibly TRBD1 for D (6 bases). Germline V lookup: CDR1 KGHSH, CDR2 LQKENI. The V gene lost 3 bases and the J gene lost 0 bases, with 11 bases spanning the gap. The CDR3 is 15 residues long. CDR3 nucleotide sequence: TGTGCCAGCTCACCGCAGGACAGCGCTAACTATGGCTACACCTTC. Its protein is CASSPQDSANYGYTF.

This clonotype showed up just a few times. The V and J genes are TRBV10-3 and TRBJ1-2; the match to TRBD1 covers 7 bases. The CDR3 is 15 amino acids. The junction had 6 bases not matched to a gene; V was cut back by 5 bases and J by 0 bases. CDR1 is ENHRY and CDR2 is SYGVKD in the germline V gene. The DNA of the CDR3 is TGTGCCATCAGTTCCCCGACAGGGTCTAACTATGGCTACACCTTC. Translation: CAISSPTGSNYGYTF.

V is TRBV28 and J is TRBJ2-5, with 9 bases aligning to TRBD2. Losses at the gene ends were 2 bases for V and 12 bases for J; bases not matched to a gene: 19. The CDR3 consists of 17 residues. Looked up from germline, CDR1 is MDHEN and CDR2 is SYDVKM. The CDR3 nucleotides read TGTGCCAGCAGTTTAGGCGGAGCGGGAGGACAAGAGTGGGCCAAGTACTTC. Translating it yields CASSLGGAGGQEWAKYF.

This clonotype was counted a few times. The chain combines TRBV7-2 with TRBJ2-5; D might be TRBD1 (7 bases). The CDR3 runs 17 residues. V lost 1 base and J lost 1, with 16 bases in between. Looked up from germline, CDR1 is SGHTA and CDR2 is FQGNSA. The DNA for the CDR3 is TGTGCCAGCAGCTTAGAGATGCCAGGGGGGATCCAAGAGACCCAGTACTTC. Translated, it gives CASSLEMPGGIQETQYF.

This clonotype was observed at least ten times. The V call is TRBV6-2 or TRBV6-3, the J call TRBJ2-3; 10 bases map to TRBD2. The CDR3 spans 15 residues. Germline V gene lookup returns CDR1 MNHEY and CDR2 SVGEGT. Trimming at V came to 6 bases and at J to 1 base, leaving 4 bases not matched to a gene. The CDR3 here is CASRESGRGTDTQYF. The CDR3 coding sequence is TGTGCCAGCAGAGAGAGCGGGAGGGGCACAGATACGCAGTATTTT.

This clonotype was detected only a few times. The chain uses TRBV28 and TRBJ2-3; D unclear. CDR3 length: 13 residues. V lost 7 bases to trimming and J lost 2 bases, with 10 bases between them. Germline CDR1 is MDHEN and CDR2 is SYDVKM. The CDR3 is CASTRRNTDTQYF. The CDR3 region has the DNA TGTGCCAGCACAAGAAGGAACACAGATACGCAGTATTTT. Together with reference TRBV28 and TRBJ2-3, the CDR3 gives the full variable domain: DVKVTQSSRYLVKRTGEKVFLECVQDMDHENMFWYRQDPGLGLRLIYFSYDVKMKEKGDIPEGYSVSREKKERFSLILESASTNQTSMYLCASTRRNTDTQYFGPGTRLTVL.

Remarks on this clonotype: Its ends do not fully match the called genes, so a read error is possible. The rearrangement uses TRBV7-7 and TRBJ2-1, with TRBD2 identical over 8 bases. CDR1 and CDR2 (germline): SSHAT, FNYEAQ (reference sequence). The length of the CDR3 is 16 residues. The CDR3 here is CASSKESGSSYNEQFF. Written as DNA, the CDR3 is TGTGCTAGCAGCAAAGAAAGCGGGAGCTCCTACAATGAGCAGTTCTTC.

The V gene is TRBV5-1, the J gene TRBJ2-1; the D gene could be TRBD1 or TRBD2 (5 bases each). The CDR3 contains 13 residues. V lost 0 bases and J lost 11, with 12 bases in between. Germline loops: CDR1 SGHRS, CDR2 YFSETQ. The DNA of the CDR3 is TGCGCCAGCAGCTTGGTAGGGGAGCCCAAGCAGTTCTTC. As protein: CASSLVGEPKQFF.

The rearrangement links TRBV7-6 to TRBJ2-1; D is uncertain. CDR1 is SGHVS and CDR2 is FNYEAQ in the germline V gene. The V end was cut by 4 bases, the J end by 15 bases, with 16 bases between. The CDR3 consists of 12 residues. The CDR3 loop is CASSSTGWRPFF. The DNA of the CDR3 is TGTGCCAGCAGCTCTACGGGCTGGCGCCCGTTCTTC.

This clonotype was counted many times. The chain has TRBV4-3 and TRBJ1-1, with unresolved D. V was clipped by 0 bases and J by 1 base, with 9 bases between them. There are 15 residues in the CDR3. The V gene's germline CDR1 is LGHNA and CDR2 YSLEER. The CDR3, as DNA: TGCGCCAGCAGCCAAGAAAGCCTTTGGAACACTGAAGCTTTCTTT. It is translated as CASSQESLWNTEAFF.

There are a few counts of this clonotype. This rearrangement joins TRBV29-1 to TRBJ2-5, with D possibly TRBD2 on 5 matching bases. Germline assignment: CDR1 SQVTM and CDR2 ANQGSEA. V shed 4 bases and J shed 0 bases, with 15 bases lying between them. This CDR3 has 15 amino acids. The CDR3 sequence: CSVAPMTGNQETQYF. In DNA, the CDR3 is TGCAGCGTTGCTCCAATGACGGGGAACCAAGAGACCCAGTACTTC.

This clonotype was seen more than once but under ten times. This rearrangement joins TRBV20-1 to TRBJ2-1; TRBD2 matches 10 bases. J was trimmed by 6 bases and V by 3 bases; bases with no gene match: 8. This CDR3 spans 15 amino acids. The V gene's germline CDR1 is DFQATT and CDR2 SNEGSKA (reference sequence). The CDR3 bases are TGCAGTGCTAGCGCGCTAGCGGGAGCAGGCAATGAGCAGTTCTTC. Protein product: CSASALAGAGNEQFF.

In its sample, this clonotype was seen a few times. A read error may account for a junction end that differs from germline. The chain is built from TRBV5-8 and TRBJ2-1; TRBD1 is a possible D gene (5 bases). The germline gives CDR1 SGHTS, CDR2 YDEGEE. The CDR3 has 11 amino acids. CDR3 sequence (DNA): TGTGCCAGCAGCTTCCCGCAGGGTCGGATCTTC. As protein: CASSFPQGRIF. Together with reference TRBV5-8 and TRBJ2-1, the CDR3 gives the full variable domain: EAGVTQSPTHLIKTRGQQATLRCSPISGHTSVYWYQQALGLGLQFLLWYDEGEERNRGNFPPRFSGRQFPNYSSELNVNALELEDSALYLCASSFPQGRIFGPGTRLTVL.

This clonotype was seen a handful of times. J is TRBJ2-3 and V is TRBV20-1; the match to TRBD2 covers 10 bases. V shed 3 bases and J 6 bases; nucleotides not matched to a gene: 9. The CDR3 spans 15 residues. The germline gives CDR1 DFQATT, CDR2 SNEGSKA (reference sequence). As DNA, the CDR3 is TGCAGTGCTAGTGCCCTAGCGGGAGTAGTGGATACGCAGTATTTT. Translated: CSASALAGVVDTQYF.

This clonotype was counted between two and nine times. This chain connects TRBV12-3 or TRBV12-4 to TRBJ2-7; no reliable D call. V lost 2 bases and J lost 6, with 11 bases in between. CDR3 size: 13 residues. This CDR3 reads CASSLTPPAEQYF. The CDR3 DNA reads as TGTGCCAGCAGTTTAACGCCTCCAGCCGAGCAGTACTTC.

This clonotype showed up just a few times. The chain uses TRBV5-1 and TRBJ2-5, with D hard to call. Trimming removed 2 bases at V and 1 base at J, with 12 bases between. Per the germline V gene, CDR1 is SGHRS and CDR2 is YFSETQ. The CDR3 runs to 15 residues. CDR3 nucleotide sequence: TGCGCCAGCAGCTTTACGGCGACCAGCCAAGAGACCCAGTACTTC. Protein product: CASSFTATSQETQYF.

The chain is built from TRBV2 and TRBJ1-5; no firm D call. Germline assignment: CDR1 SNHLY and CDR2 FYNNEI. This CDR3 is 15 amino acids long. Trimming stripped 5 bases from V and 7 bases from J, with 18 bases between. CDR3 sequence: CASSPAISPSQPQHF. The CDR3 nucleotides are TGTGCCAGCAGTCCCGCTATCAGTCCCAGCCAGCCCCAGCATTTT.

V is TRBV20-1 and J is TRBJ1-2; a possible D gene is TRBD1 (6 bases). Trimming took 4 bases from V and 0 from J, leaving 12 bases between them. CDR1 and CDR2 (germline): DFQATT, SNEGSKA (reference sequence). The CDR3 extends over 14 amino acids. CDR3 in amino acids: CSAKGVTANYGYTF. The CDR3 nucleotides are TGCAGTGCTAAGGGGGTCACCGCTAACTATGGCTACACCTTC.

This clonotype was seen once. V and J are TRBV29-1 and TRBJ2-5; 12 positions agree with TRBD2. The CDR3 runs to 13 residues. Trimming took 6 bases from V and 3 from J; bases not matched to a gene: 2. Germline V gives CDR1 SQVTM, CDR2 ANQGSEA. CDR3 loop: CSVRTSGEETQYF. CDR3 bases: TGCAGCGTGCGGACTAGCGGGGAAGAGACCCAGTACTTC.